This is a list of T cell receptor beta chains from one sample in a study of shared clonotypes between healthy human individuals. Produced via immunoSEQ multiplex PCR; TCRdb's table is partial and in-frame only. The sample shows over 2,000,000 clones, 90% to 95% of them seen only once. The sequenced sample consisted of naive CD8+ T cells from PBMCs. The origin of the receptors is a man in his late teens or twenties in good health. Some clones in this sample may be carry-over from other donors' samples. The CDR3 runs from the conserved cysteine through the conserved F or W. Each record gives: V gene, J gene, D gene, clone size, CDR3 DNA, CDR3 protein. D genes are given only for firm matches. The listing skips clone size in some rows; elsewhere it reads once, few, many or a size class.

>TRBV7-8|TRBJ1-4|TRBD1|NA
TGTGCCAGCAGCTTAGAGAGGACAGGGTCCCCCTCTAATGAAAAACTGTTTTTT
CASSLERTGSPSNEKLFF
>TRBV11-2|TRBJ1-2|TRBD1|NA
TGTGCCAGCAGCTCTAGGCAGGGACAGCCAGAAGCTAACTATGGCTACACCTTC
CASSSRQGQPEANYGYTF
>TRBV7-9|TRBJ2-5|NA|NA
TGTGCCAGCAGCTTAGCGTGGGAGACCCAGTACTTC
CASSLAWETQYF
>TRBV4-1|TRBJ2-5|NA|NA
TGCGCCAGCAGCCAACAGCCAGGGCGCCAAGAGACCCAGTACTTC
CASSQQPGRQETQYF
>TRBV2|TRBJ1-3|NA|NA
TGTGCCAGCAGTGAAGCGGAGGGAGCCAGGGGAGTATCTGGAAACACCATATATTTT
CASSEAEGARGVSGNTIYF
>TRBV4-1|TRBJ2-7|TRBD2|NA
TGCGCCAGCAGCCAAGGTGCTAGCGGAGCCTACGAGCAGTACTTC
CASSQGASGAYEQYF
>TRBV6-1|TRBJ2-7|NA|once
TGTGCCAGCAGTGCGCCAGGTGTTGTGTACGAGCAGTACTTC
CASSAPGVVYEQYF
>TRBV5-1|TRBJ2-7|NA|NA
TGCGCCAGCAGCTTGGACGCGTACGAGCAGTACTTC
CASSLDAYEQYF
>TRBV2|TRBJ2-3|TRBD2|NA
TGTGCCAGCAGTGACCGCCGGCTAGCGGGGACCACAGATACGCAGTATTTT
CASSDRRLAGTTDTQYF
>TRBV5-4|TRBJ2-2|TRBD1|NA
TGTGCCAGCACCGGGGACAGGGTTTCGAACACCGGGGAGCTGTTTTTT
CASTGDRVSNTGELFF
>TRBV4-1|TRBJ2-7|NA|NA
TGCGCCAGCAGCCACTACATGAGCTCCTACGAGCAGTACTTC
CASSHYMSSYEQYF
>TRBV5-6|TRBJ2-7|TRBD2|NA
TGTGCCAGCAGCTCCGGGGCGGGAGGAGGGTACGAGCAGTACTTC
CASSSGAGGGYEQYF
>TRBV27|TRBJ2-7|NA|NA
TGTGCCAGCAGTCCCGACTACGAGCAGTACTTC
CASSPDYEQYF
>TRBV9|TRBJ2-1|TRBD2|NA
TGTGCCAGCAGCGCCAGAGGACTAGCGGGAGGTAATGAGCAGTTCTTC
CASSARGLAGGNEQFF
>TRBV21-1|TRBJ2-5|NA|NA
TGTGCCAGCAGCAACCGGACTAGCGGGAAACAAGAGACCCAGTACTTC
CASSNRTSGKQETQYF
>TRBV19|TRBJ2-2|NA|NA
TGTGCCAGTAGTCTACTTCGGGCAGATCTGCGAGGCACCGGGGAGCTGTTTTTT
CASSLLRADLRGTGELFF
>TRBV11-1|TRBJ2-1|TRBD2|NA
TGTGCCAGCAGCTTACAGGAGGGACTAGCGCCGATGGCCGAGCAGTTCTTC
CASSLQEGLAPMAEQFF
>TRBV4-1|TRBJ2-1|NA|NA
TGCGCCAGCAGCCAAGATTCCTTACTAGTTGGTCTAAATGAGCAGTTCTTC
CASSQDSLLVGLNEQFF
>TRBV7-9|TRBJ2-7|NA|NA
TGTGCCAGCAGCTCGGGACTCCCCTTGGCCTACGAGCAGTACTTC
CASSSGLPLAYEQYF
>TRBV7-7|TRBJ2-1|TRBD2|NA
TGTGCCAGCAGCGCAGGACTAGCGGGAGGGCCGATGTCGTACAATGAGCAGTTCTTC
CASSAGLAGGPMSYNEQFF
>TRBV29-1|TRBJ2-7|NA|NA
TGCAGCGTTGAGTTTTCCGCAGGGGGGCCTTACGAGCAGTACTTC
CSVEFSAGGPYEQYF
>TRBV27|TRBJ2-1|NA|NA
TGTGCCAGCAGTTTTCACTTGAGGGGGTACAATGAGCAGTTCTTC
CASSFHLRGYNEQFF
>TRBV7-9|TRBJ2-3|TRBD1|NA
TGTGCCAGCAGCCCACACCCCCGGGACAGGAGTACAGATACGCAGTATTTT
CASSPHPRDRSTDTQYF
>TRBV5-5|TRBJ1-5|TRBD1|NA
TGTGCCAGCAGACGTTCGACAGGGACGGGTCAGCCCCAGCATTTT
CASRRSTGTGQPQHF
>TRBV11-2|TRBJ1-4|NA|NA
TGTGCCAGCAGCCGGACCCCGCGGACAGATGAAAAACTGTTTTTT
CASSRTPRTDEKLFF
>TRBV7-9|TRBJ2-1|TRBD2|once
TGTGCCAGCAGCTTCCCACTAGCGGGAGGACCCAATGAGCAGTTCTTC
CASSFPLAGGPNEQFF
>TRBV27|TRBJ1-2|TRBD1|NA
TGTGCCAGCAGTTTACTAGGGGGCATGGACTATGGCTACACCTTC
CASSLLGGMDYGYTF
>TRBV7-3|TRBJ2-2|TRBD2|NA
TGTGCCAGCAGCCGTAGGGAGCGGGACGGGACCGGGGAGCTGTTTTTT
CASSRRERDGTGELFF
>TRBV6-5|TRBJ1-5|NA|NA
TGTGCCAGCAGTTACAGCGTATATAGCAATCAGCCCCAGCATTTT
CASSYSVYSNQPQHF
>TRBV7-8|TRBJ1-6|NA|NA
TGTGCCAGCAGCTTTGAGGGAATGGTTACCGATTCACCCCTCCACTTT
CASSFEGMVTDSPLHF
>TRBV7-8|TRBJ1-3|TRBD1|NA
TGTGCCAGCAGCCGGACAGGTAGAGGAAACACCATATATTTT
CASSRTGRGNTIYF
>TRBV4-1|TRBJ1-5|NA|few
TGCGCCAGCAGCCCGGGCGGGGATCAGCCCCAGCATTTT
CASSPGGDQPQHF
>TRBV4-3|TRBJ1-2|NA|NA
TGCGCCAGCAGCGAGAGGGAGGTCGGCTATGGCTACACCTTC
CASSEREVGYGYTF
>TRBV9|TRBJ2-7|TRBD2|NA
TGTGCCAGCAGCGTAGGGGTAGCGGGAAGCTCCTACGAGCAGTACTTC
CASSVGVAGSSYEQYF
>TRBV2|TRBJ2-7|NA|NA
TGTGCCAGCAGTGAAGCGGGGAGAGGCGGCCAATTGGACTACGAGCAGTACTTC
CASSEAGRGGQLDYEQYF
>TRBV7-9|TRBJ2-1|NA|NA
TGTGCCAGCAGCTCGGATCGCTCCTACAATGAGCAGTTCTTC
CASSSDRSYNEQFF
>TRBV7-9|TRBJ1-2|TRBD1|NA
TGTGCCAGCAGCCCCCCAGGACAGGGGGATAACTATGGCTACACCTTC
CASSPPGQGDNYGYTF
>TRBV11-2|TRBJ2-2|NA|NA
TGTGCCAGCAGCTTAGTTCCAACAGGGGAGCTGTTTTTT
CASSLVPTGELFF
>TRBV14|TRBJ2-7|TRBD2|NA
TGTGCCAGCAGCCAAGGTGCCGGGACTAGGTACGAGCAGTACTTC
CASSQGAGTRYEQYF
>TRBV7-9|TRBJ1-4|NA|NA
TGTGCCAGCAGCCAGACCCGGGGTGGGATTTATGGTGAAAAACTGTTTTTT
CASSQTRGGIYGEKLFF
>TRBV7-9|TRBJ2-3|TRBD2|NA
TGTGCCAGCAGCTTACCGAGCGGGGATACAGATACGCAGTATTTT
CASSLPSGDTDTQYF
>TRBV10-2|TRBJ1-2|NA|NA
TGCGCCAGCAGTGAGTCCGGGACGCACTATGGCTACACCTTC
CASSESGTHYGYTF
>TRBV19|TRBJ1-1|TRBD1|NA
TGTGCCAGTCGGACAGGCTACACTGAAGCTTTCTTT
CASRTGYTEAFF
>TRBV7-2|TRBJ2-7|TRBD2|NA
TGTGCCAGCAGCCCGGGACTAGCGGGATCCAACGAGCAGTACTTC
CASSPGLAGSNEQYF
>TRBV5-1|TRBJ2-3|NA|NA
TGCGCCAGCAGCTCGTTCCGGGAAGGAGAATGGAATCATACGCAGTATTTT
CASSSFREGEWNHTQYF
>TRBV7-9|TRBJ1-1|NA|NA
TGTGCCAGCAGCCGACCGGCCCGGGCGGAAAACACTGAAGCTTTCTTT
CASSRPARAENTEAFF
>TRBV27|TRBJ2-3|NA|NA
TGTGCCAGCAGTTCGCTCCGAGACACAGATACGCAGTATTTT
CASSSLRDTDTQYF
>TRBV29-1|TRBJ2-6|NA|NA
TGCAGCGTTGAACGAGGGGCGGCTGGGGCCAACGTCCTGACTTTC
CSVERGAAGANVLTF
>TRBV7-6|TRBJ1-2|NA|NA
TGTGCCAGCAGCGCGGGGACCAGGGACAACTATGGCTACACCTTC
CASSAGTRDNYGYTF
>TRBV27|TRBJ2-7|TRBD1|NA
TGTGCCAGCAGTTTCGTTTCACAGGGGCCCTACGAGCAGTACTTC
CASSFVSQGPYEQYF